One and the same sample provided the 8 T cell receptor beta chains below, sequenced in a study of T cell responses to AZD1222 COVID-19 vaccine. Libraries were prepared by immunoSEQ multiplex PCR; TCRdb keeps only in-frame clonotypes and omits some of them. There are more than 95,000 clones in the sample; about 88% occur only once, and 7% to 10% lies in the top ten. Sample: peripheral blood, taken on day 0 of AZD1222 vaccination. Source of these receptors: an adult in good health.

In DNA form, the CDR3 reads TGCGCCAGCAGCTTGGGCCAAGCCGACATGGGGGGCTACACCTTC. Translated, it gives CASSLGQADMGGYTF. V gene TRBV5-1 combines with J gene TRBJ1-2, with D unresolved. This CDR3 has 15 amino acids. V lost 0 bases, J lost 8 bases, and 17 bases lay in between. In germline, CDR1 is SGHRS, CDR2 YFSETQ.

The rearrangement uses TRBV24-1 and TRBJ2-3, with D possibly TRBD2 on 6 matching bases. Trimming cost V 4 bases and J 0 bases, with 16 bases left between them. Germline V gene data show CDR1 as KGHDR and CDR2 as SFDVKD. The CDR3 consists of 17 residues. CDR3 sequence: CATSDPTIAESTDTQYF. The CDR3 DNA reads as TGTGCCACCAGTGACCCTACAATAGCGGAAAGCACAGATACGCAGTATTTT.

Here the CDR3 reads CASSQFGQPGGETQYF. Here the CDR3 DNA reads TGTGCCAGCAGCCAGTTTGGACAGCCTGGGGGAGAGACCCAGTACTTC. V is TRBV14 and J is TRBJ2-5; a weak D match, TRBD1 (6 bases). There are 16 residues in the CDR3. V dropped 3 bases and J dropped 4 bases, with 18 bases sitting between them. Germline CDR1 and CDR2: SGHDN and FVKESK.

This clone was picked up a small number of times. V is TRBV14 and J is TRBJ2-1, with TRBD2 identical over 9 bases. The CDR3 loop spans 17 amino acids. Germline V CDR1 and CDR2: SGHDN, FVKESK. With V trimmed by 0 bases and J by 8 bases, 11 bases remained unmatched. The CDR3 region is CASSQDRFGGRADEQFF. The CDR3 region has the DNA TGTGCCAGCAGCCAAGATAGGTTTGGCGGGAGGGCAGATGAGCAGTTCTTC.

This clone has more than one count but fewer than ten. The chain joins TRBV4-1 to TRBJ2-3, with 10 positions matching TRBD2. The ends lost 2 bases at V and 3 bases at J; junction bases unmatched: 8. The CDR3 spans 17 residues. Per germline, CDR1 MGHRA and CDR2 YSYEKL. The CDR3 protein is CASSQTVAGGMTDTQYF. Here the CDR3 DNA reads TGCGCCAGCAGCCAAACCGTAGCGGGAGGTATGACAGATACGCAGTATTTT.

The rearrangement uses TRBV28 and TRBJ1-1; D ambiguous. Germline V gene sequence: CDR1 MDHEN, CDR2 SYDVKM. V lost 6 bases and J lost 3, with 5 bases in between. The CDR3 has 11 residues. The CDR3 nucleotides are TGTGCCAGCAGCCCCGACACTGAAGCTTTCTTT. It specifies CASSPDTEAFF.

The V gene is TRBV6-4, the J gene TRBJ2-1; 7 nucleotides line up with TRBD1. The CDR3 totals 15 residues. V dropped 7 bases and J dropped 4; count of bases not matched to a gene: 10. Looked up from germline, CDR1 is MRHNA and CDR2 is SNTAGT. This CDR3 reads CASTEDSRGYNEQFF. The DNA for the CDR3 is TGTGCCAGCACAGAAGATTCCAGGGGGTACAATGAGCAGTTCTTC.

The gene calls are TRBV9 and TRBJ1-6, with 7 positions matching TRBD1. The CDR3 is 15 residues long. Germline lookup yields CDR1 SGDLS and CDR2 YYNGEE. The ends lost 4 bases at V and 5 bases at J; junction bases unmatched: 6. This chain's CDR3 is CASSLGGTDNSPLHF. DNA for the CDR3: TGTGCCAGCAGCCTAGGAGGGACAGATAATTCACCCCTCCACTTT.